One T cell receptor (beta chain) is described in this entry. This sample is drawn from a study of shared clonotypes between healthy human individuals. Produced via immunoSEQ multiplex PCR; TCRdb's table is partial and in-frame only. The sample carries about 2 million clones, about 94% recorded once. The CDR3 has 13 amino acids. Germline V lookup: CDR1 MNHEY, CDR2 SMNVEV (reference sequence). Trimming took 3 bases from V and 2 from J, leaving 7 bases between them. Positive CCR7 selection of CD45RO-negative cells yielded the naive CD8 cells, and terminally differentiated effector memory CD45RA+ cells were excluded.

The V gene is TRBV27, the J gene TRBJ1-2; no reliable D call. This receptor was obtained from a man aged 18 to 30 in good health. Sequenced material: naive CD8+ T cells sorted from blood. CDR3 DNA sequence: TGTGCCAGCAGTTTTGGCCACAACTATGGCTACACCTTC. It yields the protein CASSFGHNYGYTF.